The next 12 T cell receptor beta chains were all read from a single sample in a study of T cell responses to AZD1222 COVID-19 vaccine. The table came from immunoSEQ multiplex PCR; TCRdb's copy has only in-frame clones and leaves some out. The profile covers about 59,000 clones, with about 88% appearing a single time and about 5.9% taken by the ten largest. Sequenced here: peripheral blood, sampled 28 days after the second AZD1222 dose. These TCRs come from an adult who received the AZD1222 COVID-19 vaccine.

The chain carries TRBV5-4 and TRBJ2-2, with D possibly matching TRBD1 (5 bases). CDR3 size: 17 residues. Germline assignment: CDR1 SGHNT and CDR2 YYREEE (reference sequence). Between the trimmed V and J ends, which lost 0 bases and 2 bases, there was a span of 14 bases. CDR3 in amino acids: CASSLDTFRTNTGELFF. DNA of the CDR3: TGTGCCAGCAGCTTGGATACATTTAGGACAAACACCGGGGAGCTGTTTTTT.

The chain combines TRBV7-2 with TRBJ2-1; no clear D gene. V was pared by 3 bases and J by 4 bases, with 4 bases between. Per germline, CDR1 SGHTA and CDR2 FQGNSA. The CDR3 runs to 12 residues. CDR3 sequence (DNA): TGTGCCAGCAGCTTTCATTACAATGAGCAGTTCTTC. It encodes CASSFHYNEQFF.

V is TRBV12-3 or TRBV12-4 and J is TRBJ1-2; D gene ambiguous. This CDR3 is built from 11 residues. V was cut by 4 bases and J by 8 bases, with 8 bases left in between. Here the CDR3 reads CASSSVTGYTF. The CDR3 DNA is TGTGCCAGCAGTTCTGTCACCGGCTACACCTTC.

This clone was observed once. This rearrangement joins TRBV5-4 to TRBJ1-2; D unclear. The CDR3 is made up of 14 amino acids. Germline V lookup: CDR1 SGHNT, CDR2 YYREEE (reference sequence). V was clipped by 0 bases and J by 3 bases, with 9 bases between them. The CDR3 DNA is TGTGCCAGCAGCTTGGTAGCTAGTGACTATGGCTACACCTTC. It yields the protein CASSLVASDYGYTF.

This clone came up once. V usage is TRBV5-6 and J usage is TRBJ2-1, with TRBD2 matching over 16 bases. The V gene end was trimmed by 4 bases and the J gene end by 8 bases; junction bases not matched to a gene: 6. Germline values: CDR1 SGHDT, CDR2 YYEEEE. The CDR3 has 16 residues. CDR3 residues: CASSPGLAGGPHEQFF. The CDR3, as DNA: TGTGCCAGCAGCCCGGGACTAGCGGGGGGGCCGCATGAGCAGTTCTTC.

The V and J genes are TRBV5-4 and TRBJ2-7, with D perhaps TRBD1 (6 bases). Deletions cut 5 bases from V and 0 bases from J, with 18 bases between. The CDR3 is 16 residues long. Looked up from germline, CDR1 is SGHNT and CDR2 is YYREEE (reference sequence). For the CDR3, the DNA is TGTGCCAGCAGTGGGGGCGCACCCGGAACCTCCTACGAGCAGTACTTC. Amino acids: CASSGGAPGTSYEQYF.

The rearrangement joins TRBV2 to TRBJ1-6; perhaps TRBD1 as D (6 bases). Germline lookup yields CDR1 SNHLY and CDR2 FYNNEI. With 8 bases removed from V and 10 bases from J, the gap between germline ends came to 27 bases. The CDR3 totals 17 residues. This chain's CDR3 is CASWKGSNVRGKSPLHF. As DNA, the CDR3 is TGTGCCAGCTGGAAGGGTTCGAATGTCAGGGGCAAATCACCCCTCCACTTT.

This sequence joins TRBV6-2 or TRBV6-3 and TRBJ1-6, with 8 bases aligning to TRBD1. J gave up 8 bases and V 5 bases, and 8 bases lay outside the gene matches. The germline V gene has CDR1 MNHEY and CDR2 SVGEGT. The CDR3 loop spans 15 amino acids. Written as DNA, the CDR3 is TGTGCCAGCAGTCCATTAGGACAGGGATATTCACCCCTCCACTTT. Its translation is CASSPLGQGYSPLHF.

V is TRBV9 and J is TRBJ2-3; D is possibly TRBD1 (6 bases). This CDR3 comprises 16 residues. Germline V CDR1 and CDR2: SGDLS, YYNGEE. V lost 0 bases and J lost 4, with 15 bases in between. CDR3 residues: CASSVAQGWVADTQYF. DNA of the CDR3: TGTGCCAGCAGCGTAGCGCAGGGGTGGGTGGCAGATACGCAGTATTTT.

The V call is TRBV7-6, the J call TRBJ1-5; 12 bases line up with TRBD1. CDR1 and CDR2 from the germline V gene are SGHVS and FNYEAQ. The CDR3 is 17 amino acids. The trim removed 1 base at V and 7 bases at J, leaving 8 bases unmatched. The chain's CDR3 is CASSLGAGQGARQPQHF. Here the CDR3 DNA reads TGTGCCAGCAGCTTAGGGGCGGGACAGGGGGCGAGGCAGCCCCAGCATTTT.

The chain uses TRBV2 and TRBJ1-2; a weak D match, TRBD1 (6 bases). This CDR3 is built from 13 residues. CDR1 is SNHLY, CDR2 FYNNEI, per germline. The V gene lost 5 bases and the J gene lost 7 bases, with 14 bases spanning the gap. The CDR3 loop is CASSQDRSGGYTF. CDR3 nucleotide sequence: TGTGCCAGCAGTCAAGACAGGTCGGGTGGCTACACCTTC.

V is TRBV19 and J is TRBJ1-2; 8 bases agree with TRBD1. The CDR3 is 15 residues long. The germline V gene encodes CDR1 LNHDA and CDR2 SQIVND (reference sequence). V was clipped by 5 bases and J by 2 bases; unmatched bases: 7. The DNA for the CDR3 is TGTGCCAGTAGTTCCCGGGACAGGAGGAACTATGGCTACACCTTC. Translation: CASSSRDRRNYGYTF.